Sequencing of this T cell receptor beta chain was carried out in a study of shared clonotypes between healthy human individuals. The study, taken as a whole, reports: Represented diversity (both genetic and exposure-history) was limited by the small number of donors. Compared with memory subsets, naive subsets generally had larger estimated richness. When compared with the clonotypes that were shared by all four sorted-subset donors, the non-shared clonotypes turned out to have lower generation probabilities.

Subsets obtained from CD4+ cells comprised CD45RA+ naive and CD45RA-negative memory cells. The CDR3 runs to 14 residues. The V end was cut by 5 bases, the J end by 0 bases, with 12 bases between. Germline V gene data show CDR1 as SGDLS and CDR2 as YYNGEE. Only in-frame clones appear in the TCRdb table, and some are missing; sequencing was by immunoSEQ multiplex PCR. This sample carries millions of clones, 93% of them seen once, and the ten largest clones take about 0.37%. Notes on this clone: Its antigen is unidentified.

The J gene is TRBJ2-7, the V gene TRBV9; D possibly uses TRBD1 or TRBD2 (5 bases each). The specimen was naive CD4+ T cells from PBMCs. Subset: CD45RA+ positively selected. This sequence originates from a man aged 18 to 35 in good health. Some clones in this sample may be carry-over from other donors' samples. DNA for the CDR3: TGTGCCAGCAGTGGGGACCCGAACTCCTACGAGCAGTACTTC. Translated, it gives CASSGDPNSYEQYF.